This TCR beta chain emerged from a study of identical twins. Study results and limitations: Fewer insertions characterized abundant cord blood beta clonotypes, whereas memory repertoires showed none.

This clonotype was detected only a few times. The antigen is undetermined. The germline gene is not matched at one end of the junction; a read error may be the cause. Unique molecular identifiers were present on cDNA, and template switching added a universal primer site. TCRdb passed the 5' RACE reads through MiXCR, listing each CDR3 protein once. The table shows approximately 230,000 distinct CDR3 sequences, with 5.5% to 7.5% occurring only once. This CDR3 is 15 amino acids long. Germline assignment: CDR1 LGHNA and CDR2 YNFKEQ. This same sample was also part of a study on T cells expressing NK-cell markers. Per that study: There remained a lack of clarity about HCMV specificity of expanded NKG2C+ T cell clones.

The chain has TRBV4-2 and TRBJ2-7, with D possibly matching TRBD2 (5 bases). The receptor's source is a woman between 18 and 30 years old in good health. The sequenced sample was CD8+ T cells sorted from blood. CDR3 residues: CASSQGERSTYEQHF. In DNA, the CDR3 is TGTGCCAGCAGCCAAGGGGAGCGGAGCACCTACGAGCAGCACTTC.